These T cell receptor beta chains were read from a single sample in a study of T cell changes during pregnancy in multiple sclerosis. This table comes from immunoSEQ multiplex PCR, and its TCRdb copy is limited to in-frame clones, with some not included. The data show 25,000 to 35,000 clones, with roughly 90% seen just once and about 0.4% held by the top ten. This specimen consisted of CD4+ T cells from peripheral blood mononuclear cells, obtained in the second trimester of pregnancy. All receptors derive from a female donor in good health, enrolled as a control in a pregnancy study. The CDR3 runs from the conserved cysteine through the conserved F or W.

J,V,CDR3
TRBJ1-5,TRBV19,CASSLAGYNQPQHF
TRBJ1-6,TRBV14,CASSHSSRGRGSYNSPLHF
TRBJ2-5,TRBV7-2,CASSLAVLGGQETQYF
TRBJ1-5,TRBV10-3,CAIGAGEGNQPQHF
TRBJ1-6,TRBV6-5,CASSQGNSPLHF
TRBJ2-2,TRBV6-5,CASKPTGGTGELFF
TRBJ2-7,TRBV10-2,CASRSTGDLLYYEQYF
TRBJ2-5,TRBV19,CASSPKGLAGGQYQETQYF
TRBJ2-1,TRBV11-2,CASSLGLAGSYNEQFF
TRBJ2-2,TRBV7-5,CARSYRTLDRGTGELFF
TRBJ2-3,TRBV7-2,CASSLDGGSDTQYF
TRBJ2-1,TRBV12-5,CASGLELAAKRYNEQFF
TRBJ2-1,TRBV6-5,CASRRPSGEHEQFF
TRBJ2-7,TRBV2,CASRSPGLRSSYEQYF
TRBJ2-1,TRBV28,CASSSGLKPQILSYNEQFF
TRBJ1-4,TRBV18,CASSPDRQGNEKLFF
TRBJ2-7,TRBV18,CASSTLGQASTYEQYF
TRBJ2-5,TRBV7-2,CASSRGETETQYF
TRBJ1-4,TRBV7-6,CASSLVTGSNEKLFF
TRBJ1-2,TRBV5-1,CASSLVTGTYYTF
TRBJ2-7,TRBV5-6,CASSLARYEQYF
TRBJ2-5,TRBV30,CAWGLAVQGETQYF
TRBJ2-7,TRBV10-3,CAIDSGGAGSYEQYF
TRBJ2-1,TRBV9,CASSVSGTHNEQFF
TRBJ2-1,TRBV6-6,CASSLLTELPFF
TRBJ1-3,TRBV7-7,CASSKAPGLVDTIYF
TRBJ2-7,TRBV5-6,CASSFINLAGGIYEQYF
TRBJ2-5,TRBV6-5,CASKSSGTAQYF
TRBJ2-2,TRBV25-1,CASSGLAGSHTGELFF
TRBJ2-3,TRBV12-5,CASGSDSKDTQYF
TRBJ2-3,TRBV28,CASSSQGRTQYF
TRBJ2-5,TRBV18,CASSNRGQETQYF
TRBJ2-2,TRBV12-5,CASGPPGRTGELFF
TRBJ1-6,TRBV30,CAWFTGTGPSPLHF
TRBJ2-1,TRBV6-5,CATRLGYNEQFF
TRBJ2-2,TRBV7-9,CASSLAGGTGELFF
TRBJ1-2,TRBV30,CAWIRGSGYTF
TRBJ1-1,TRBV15,CATSRDTAGTEAFF
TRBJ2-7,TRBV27,CASGSGRDPYEQYF
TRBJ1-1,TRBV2,CASSETGMRTEAFF
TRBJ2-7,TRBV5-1,CASSSEGFYEQYF
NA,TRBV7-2,CASSFNGKVTYEQYF
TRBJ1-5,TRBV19,CASSIGGQVNQPQHF
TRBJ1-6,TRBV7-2,CASSRISGNSPLHF
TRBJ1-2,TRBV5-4,CATSVRGMDYGYTF
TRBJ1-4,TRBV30,CAWAPRQGVVEKLFF
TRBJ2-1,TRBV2,CASSSLQGGEQFF
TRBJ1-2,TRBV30,CAWSLLFVGGYTF
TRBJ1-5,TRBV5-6,CASSPQTGEGNQPQHF
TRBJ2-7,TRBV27,CASSSDRAAYEQYF
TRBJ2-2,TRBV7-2,CASSLGAGGTNTGELFF